This T cell receptor (beta chain) was profiled in a study of OX40 agonist ivuxolimab in advanced cancers. Study-wide background: Ivuxolimab, an agonist antibody against OX40 (CD134), was given to patients. The patients received ivuxolimab by intravenous route every 2 weeks at 0.01 to 10 mg/kg.

Concerning this clone: Its antigen is still unknown.

The study, taken as a whole, reports: Mean expanded clone counts were higher in CD8+ than CD4+ T cells.

Germline V gene lookup returns CDR1 PRHDT and CDR2 FYEKMQ (reference sequence). The CDR3 contains 15 residues. With 4 bases clipped from V and 1 base from J, the junction kept 4 bases outside the gene matches. Clones were sequenced by immunoSEQ multiplex PCR, and TCRdb holds only the in-frame ones, with some missing. This table has some 76,000 clones, roughly 86% appearing once. The TCR originated in an adult with an advanced solid tumor such as melanoma, head and neck, liver or kidney cancer. The rearrangement uses TRBV13 and TRBJ1-3; 7 nucleotides align to TRBD1. The specimen comprised CD4+ or CD8+ T cells sorted from blood, sampled in a trial of the OX40 agonist ivuxolimab. For the CDR3, the DNA is TGTGCCAGCAGCTCTCGGGACAGATCTGGAAACACCATATATTTT. Translation: CASSSRDRSGNTIYF.